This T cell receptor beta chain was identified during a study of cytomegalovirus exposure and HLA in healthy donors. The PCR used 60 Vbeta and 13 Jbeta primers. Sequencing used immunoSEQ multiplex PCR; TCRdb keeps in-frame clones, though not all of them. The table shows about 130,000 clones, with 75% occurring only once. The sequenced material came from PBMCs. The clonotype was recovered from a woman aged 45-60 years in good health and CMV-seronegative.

CDR3 sequence: CASSLGQIVFTEAFF. The CDR3, as DNA: TGTGCCAGCAGCTTGGGACAGATTGTTTTCACTGAAGCTTTCTTT. V usage is TRBV5-6 and J usage is TRBJ1-1; tentative D call: TRBD1 (5 bases). The CDR3 contains 15 residues. Germline CDR1 and CDR2: SGHDT and YYEEEE. The germline V and J ends were trimmed by 0 bases and 4 bases, with 13 bases remaining between them.